These 3 T cell receptor beta chains originate from one sample sequenced in a study of tissue T cells after allogeneic stem cell transplantation (dated by TCRdb to between 2021 and 2024). Receptors were amplified or captured by the immunoSEQ multiplex PCR assay. In its TCRdb copy, this immuneACCESS table keeps in-frame sequences only and misses some clones. Where compared with another copy, unresolved V genes explain less than half of these, and the others have no known cause. For this sample there are about 22,000 clones; about two thirds appear just once. The ten largest clones add up to 0.66% of the sample. Sequenced: spleen. The receptors shown here come from a female BALB/c mouse in good health. The MHC haplotype that this mouse strain carries is H2-d.

This clone was seen a handful of times. Genes and germline come from the mouse. The read terminates 1 residue before the CDR3 end, so the remaining end is supplied by the germline J gene. This sequence joins TRBV13-3 and TRBJ1-3; unclear D gene. Germline values: CDR1 NNHDY, CDR2 SYVADS. V lost 0 bases and J 1 base, leaving 8 bases between the germline ends. CDR3 length equals 15 residues. The CDR3 sequence: CASSDAGGSGNTLYF. CDR3 DNA (partial): TGTGCCAGCAGTGATGCGGGAGGCTCTGGAAATACGCTCTAT.

Note on this clone: Any gene name here is a mouse gene name. Read coverage stops 1 residue before the CDR3 terminus; the germline J gene supplies the remainder. The chain employs TRBV24 and TRBJ2-2; 8 bases map to TRBD2. The CDR3 sequence is 16 residues long. The trim removed 3 bases at V and 4 bases at J, leaving 7 bases unmatched. From germline, CDR1 is KGHTA and CDR2 FRNEEI. The covered CDR3 bases are TGTGCCAGCAGTCTTTCCTGGGGGGATACCACCGGGCAGCTCTAC. Protein sequence: CASSLSWGDTTGQLY. In full, the CDR3 is CASSLSWGDTTGQLYF.

To note about this clone: Germline and genes: mouse. The read ends 1 residue before the CDR3 terminus; that terminus is restored from the germline J gene. The chain recombines TRBV13-2 with TRBJ2-4; 9 nucleotides match TRBD2. J gave up 1 base and V 0 bases, and 6 bases lay outside the gene matches. This CDR3 is 17 amino acids long. Per germline, CDR1 NNHNN and CDR2 SYGAGS (reference sequence). The CDR3 sequence: CASGDADWGTGQNTLYF. CDR3 DNA (partial): TGTGCCAGCGGTGATGCAGACTGGGGGACGGGTCAAAACACCTTGTAC.